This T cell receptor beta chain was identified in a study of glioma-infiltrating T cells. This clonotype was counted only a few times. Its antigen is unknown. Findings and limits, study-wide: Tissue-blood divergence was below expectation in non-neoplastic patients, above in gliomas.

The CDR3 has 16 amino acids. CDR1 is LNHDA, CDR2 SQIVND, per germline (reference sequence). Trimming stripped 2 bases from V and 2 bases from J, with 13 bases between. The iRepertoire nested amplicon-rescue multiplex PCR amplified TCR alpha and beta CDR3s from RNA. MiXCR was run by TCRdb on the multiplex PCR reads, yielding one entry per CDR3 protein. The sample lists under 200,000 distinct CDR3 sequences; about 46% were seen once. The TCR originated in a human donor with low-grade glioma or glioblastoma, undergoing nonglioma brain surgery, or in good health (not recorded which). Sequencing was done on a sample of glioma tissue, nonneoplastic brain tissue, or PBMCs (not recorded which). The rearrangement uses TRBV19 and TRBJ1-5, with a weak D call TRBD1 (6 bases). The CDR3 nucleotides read TGTGCCAGTAGTATACGACACAGGGAAGGCAATCAGCCCCAGCATTTT. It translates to CASSIRHREGNQPQHF. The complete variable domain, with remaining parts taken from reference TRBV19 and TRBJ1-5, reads DGGITQSPKYLFRKEGQNVTLSCEQNLNHDAMYWYRQDPGQGLRLIYYSQIVNDFQKGDIAEGYSVSREKKESFPLTVTSAQKNPTAFYLCASSIRHREGNQPQHFGDGTRLSIL.